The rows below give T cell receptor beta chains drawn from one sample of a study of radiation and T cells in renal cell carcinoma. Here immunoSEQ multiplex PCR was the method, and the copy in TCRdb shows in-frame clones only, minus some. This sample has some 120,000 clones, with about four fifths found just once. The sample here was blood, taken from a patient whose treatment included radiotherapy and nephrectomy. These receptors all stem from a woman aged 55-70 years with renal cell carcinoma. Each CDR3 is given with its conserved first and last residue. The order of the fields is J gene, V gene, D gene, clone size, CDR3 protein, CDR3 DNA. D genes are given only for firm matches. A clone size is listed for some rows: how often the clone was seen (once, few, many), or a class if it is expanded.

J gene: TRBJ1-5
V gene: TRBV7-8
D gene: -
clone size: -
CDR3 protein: CASSPEDLSNQPQHF
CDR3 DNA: TGTGCCAGCAGCCCCGAGGACCTTAGCAATCAGCCCCAGCATTTT

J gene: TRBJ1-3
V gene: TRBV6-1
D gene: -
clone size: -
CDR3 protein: CASNGRSSGNTIYF
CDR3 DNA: TGTGCCAGCAACGGCCGGAGCTCTGGAAACACCATATATTTT

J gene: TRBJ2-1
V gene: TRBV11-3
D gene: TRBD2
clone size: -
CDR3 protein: CASSLGSAGTTTDEQFF
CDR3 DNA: TGTGCCAGCAGCTTAGGTTCAGCGGGGACCACTACGGATGAGCAGTTCTTC

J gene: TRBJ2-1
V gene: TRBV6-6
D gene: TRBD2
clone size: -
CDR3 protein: CASRGLADPGDEQFF
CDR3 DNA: TGTGCCAGCAGGGGACTAGCGGATCCCGGGGATGAGCAGTTCTTC

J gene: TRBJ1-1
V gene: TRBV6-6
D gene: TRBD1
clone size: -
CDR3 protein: CATGGEITEAFF
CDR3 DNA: TGTGCCACAGGGGGGGAGATAACTGAAGCTTTCTTT

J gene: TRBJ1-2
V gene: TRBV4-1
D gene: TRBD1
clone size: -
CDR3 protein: CASSQWDRGGYGYTF
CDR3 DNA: TGCGCCAGCAGCCAATGGGACAGGGGAGGGTATGGCTACACCTTC

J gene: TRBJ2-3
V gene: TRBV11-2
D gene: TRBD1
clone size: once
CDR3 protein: CASSLVPGTGGSNTQYF
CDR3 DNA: TGTGCCAGCAGCTTAGTCCCGGGGACAGGGGGCTCGAATACGCAGTATTTT

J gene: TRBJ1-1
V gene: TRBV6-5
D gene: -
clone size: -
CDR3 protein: CASSNEIWGTEAFF
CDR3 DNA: TGTGCCAGCAGTAACGAAATCTGGGGCACTGAAGCTTTCTTT

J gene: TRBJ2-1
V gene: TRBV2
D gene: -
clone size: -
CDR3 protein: CASSDPLGGAYNEQFF
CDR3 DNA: TGTGCCAGCAGTGACCCATTGGGGGGGGCATACAATGAGCAGTTCTTC

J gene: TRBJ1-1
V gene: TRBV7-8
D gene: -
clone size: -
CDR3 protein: CASSTHSGLMAFF
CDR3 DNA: TGTGCCAGCAGCACCCACTCCGGGTTAATGGCTTTCTTT

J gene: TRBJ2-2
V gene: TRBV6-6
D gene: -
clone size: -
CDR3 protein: CASSYLGSGTGELFF
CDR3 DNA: TGTGCCAGCAGTTACCTAGGGTCGGGAACCGGGGAGCTGTTTTTT

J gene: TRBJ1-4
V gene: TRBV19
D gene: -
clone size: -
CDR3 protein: CASSIVGLRTNEKLFF
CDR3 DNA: TGTGCCAGTAGTATAGTGGGTCTGAGGACTAATGAAAAACTGTTTTTT

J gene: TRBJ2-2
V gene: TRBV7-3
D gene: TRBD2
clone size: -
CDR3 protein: CASSWTSGNTGELFF
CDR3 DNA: TGTGCCAGCAGCTGGACTAGCGGAAACACCGGGGAGCTGTTTTTT

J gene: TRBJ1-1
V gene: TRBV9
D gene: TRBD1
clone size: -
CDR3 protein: CASSVEGGRTNTEAFF
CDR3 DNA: TGTGCCAGCAGCGTAGAAGGGGGCCGGACGAACACTGAAGCTTTCTTT

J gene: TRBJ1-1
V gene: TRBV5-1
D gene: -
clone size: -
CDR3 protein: CASSFNGANTEAFF
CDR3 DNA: TGCGCCAGCAGCTTTAACGGGGCGAACACTGAAGCTTTCTTT

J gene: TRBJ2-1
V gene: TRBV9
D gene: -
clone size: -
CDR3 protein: CASSRGGAQGNEQFF
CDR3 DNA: TGTGCCAGCAGCCGGGGCGGGGCCCAAGGAAATGAGCAGTTCTTC

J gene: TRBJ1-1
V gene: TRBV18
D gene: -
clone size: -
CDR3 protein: CASSPLGVGEAFF
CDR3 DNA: TGTGCCAGCTCACCCCTCGGGGTGGGGGAAGCTTTCTTT

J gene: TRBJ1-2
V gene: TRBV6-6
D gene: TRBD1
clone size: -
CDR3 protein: CASTNTGDGYTF
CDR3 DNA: TGTGCCAGCACCAACACAGGGGATGGCTACACCTTC

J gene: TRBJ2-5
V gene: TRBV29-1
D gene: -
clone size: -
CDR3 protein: CSVQGGETQYF
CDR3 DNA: TGCAGCGTTCAGGGAGGAGAGACCCAGTACTTC

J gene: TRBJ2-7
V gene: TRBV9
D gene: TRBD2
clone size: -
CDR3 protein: CASSPGLAGGYEQYF
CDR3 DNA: TGTGCCAGCAGCCCAGGACTAGCGGGAGGGTACGAGCAGTACTTC

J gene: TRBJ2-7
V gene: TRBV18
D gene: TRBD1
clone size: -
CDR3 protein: CASSLGTGTEQYF
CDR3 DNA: TGTGCCAGCTCACTGGGGACAGGGACAGAGCAGTACTTC

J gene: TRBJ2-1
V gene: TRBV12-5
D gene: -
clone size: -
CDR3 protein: CASGLGADQQFF
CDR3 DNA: TGTGCTAGTGGTTTGGGGGCCGACCAGCAGTTCTTC

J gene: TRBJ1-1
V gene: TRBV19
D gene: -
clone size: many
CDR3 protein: CASTRGLNTEAFF
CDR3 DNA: TGTGCCAGTACACGAGGACTGAACACTGAAGCTTTCTTT

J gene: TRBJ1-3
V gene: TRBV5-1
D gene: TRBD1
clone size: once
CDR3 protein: CASSRQGTDGNTIYF
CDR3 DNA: TGCGCCAGCAGCCGACAGGGCACTGATGGAAACACCATATATTTT

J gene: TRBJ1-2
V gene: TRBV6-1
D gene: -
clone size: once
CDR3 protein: CASSAAAGDDYGYTF
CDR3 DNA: TGTGCCAGCAGTGCAGCAGCGGGGGACGACTATGGCTACACCTTC

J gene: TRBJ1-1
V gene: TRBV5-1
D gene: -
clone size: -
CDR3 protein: CASKVTGEPNTEAFF
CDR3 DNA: TGCGCCAGCAAGGTCACGGGGGAGCCGAACACTGAAGCTTTCTTT

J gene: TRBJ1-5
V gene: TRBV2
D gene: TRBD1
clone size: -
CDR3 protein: CASTRTGGYSNQPQHF
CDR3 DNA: TGTGCCAGCACCCGGACAGGGGGTTATAGCAATCAGCCCCAGCATTTT

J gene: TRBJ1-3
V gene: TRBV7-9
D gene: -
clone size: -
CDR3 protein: CASSLVGGASGNTIYF
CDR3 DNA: TGTGCCAGCAGCTTAGTAGGGGGGGCTTCAGGAAACACCATATATTTT

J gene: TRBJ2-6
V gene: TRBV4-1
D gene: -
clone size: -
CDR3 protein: CASSRTAGPPRPSGANVLTF
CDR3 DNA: TGCGCCAGCAGCCGAACCGCCGGACCTCCGAGACCGTCTGGGGCCAACGTCCTGACTTTC

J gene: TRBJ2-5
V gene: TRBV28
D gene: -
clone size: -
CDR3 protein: CASSPNRGGFETQYF
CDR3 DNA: TGTGCCAGCAGTCCAAACAGGGGGGGTTTTGAGACCCAGTACTTC

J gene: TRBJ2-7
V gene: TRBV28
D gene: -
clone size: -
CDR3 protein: CASSEPRVTYEQYF
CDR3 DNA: TGTGCCAGCAGTGAACCCAGGGTCACCTACGAGCAGTACTTC

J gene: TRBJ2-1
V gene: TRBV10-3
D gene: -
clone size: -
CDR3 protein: CAISGVVGGEQFF
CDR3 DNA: TGTGCCATCAGTGGAGTCGTCGGGGGTGAGCAGTTCTTC

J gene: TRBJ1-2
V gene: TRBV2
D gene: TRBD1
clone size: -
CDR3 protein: CATTDRVGYTF
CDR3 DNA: TGTGCCACGACGGACAGGGTTGGCTACACCTTC

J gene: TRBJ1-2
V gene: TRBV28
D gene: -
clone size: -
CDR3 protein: CASSFAGVDGYTF
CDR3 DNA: TGTGCCAGCAGTTTTGCAGGGGTTGATGGCTACACCTTC

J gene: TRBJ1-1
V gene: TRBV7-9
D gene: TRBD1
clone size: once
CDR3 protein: CASSFDRAFMNTEAFF
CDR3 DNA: TGTGCCAGCAGCTTCGACAGGGCGTTTATGAACACTGAAGCTTTCTTT

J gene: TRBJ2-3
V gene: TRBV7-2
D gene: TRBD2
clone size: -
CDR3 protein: CASSLQRGGWDTQYF
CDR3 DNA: TGTGCCAGCAGCTTACAGCGGGGGGGTTGGGATACGCAGTATTTT

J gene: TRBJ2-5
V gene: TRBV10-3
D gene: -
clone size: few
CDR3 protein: CAIGGGETQYF
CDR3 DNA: TGTGCCATCGGTGGAGGAGAGACCCAGTACTTC

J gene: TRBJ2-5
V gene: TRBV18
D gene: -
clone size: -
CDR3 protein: CASSPRDPETQYF
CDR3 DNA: TGTGCCAGCTCACCACGGGACCCCGAGACCCAGTACTTC

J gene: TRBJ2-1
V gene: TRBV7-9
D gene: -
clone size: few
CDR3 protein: CASSVTGHEQFF
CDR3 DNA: TGTGCCAGCAGCGTCACCGGTCATGAGCAGTTCTTC

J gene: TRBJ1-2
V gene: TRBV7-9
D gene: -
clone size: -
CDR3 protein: CASSSRTVNYGYTF
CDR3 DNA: TGTGCCAGCAGTTCTCGGACAGTCAACTATGGCTACACCTTC

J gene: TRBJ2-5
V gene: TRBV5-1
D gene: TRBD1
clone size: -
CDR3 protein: CASTRTGGETQYF
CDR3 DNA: TGCGCCAGCACCAGAACAGGGGGCGAGACCCAGTACTTC

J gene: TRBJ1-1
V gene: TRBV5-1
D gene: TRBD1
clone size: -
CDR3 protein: CASSFAGGLNTEAFF
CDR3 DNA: TGCGCCAGCAGCTTCGCAGGGGGTCTGAACACTGAAGCTTTCTTT

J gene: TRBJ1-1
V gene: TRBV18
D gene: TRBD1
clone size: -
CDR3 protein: CASSQDRGGTEAFF
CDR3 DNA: TGTGCCAGCTCACAGGACAGGGGGGGCACTGAAGCTTTCTTT

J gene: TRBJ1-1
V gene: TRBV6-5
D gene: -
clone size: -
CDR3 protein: CASSSRLNTEAFF
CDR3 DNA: TGTGCCAGCAGTTCCCGCTTGAACACTGAAGCTTTCTTT

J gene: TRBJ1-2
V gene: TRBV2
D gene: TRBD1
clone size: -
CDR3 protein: CASSEGDRAYGYTF
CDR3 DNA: TGTGCCAGCAGTGAAGGGGACAGGGCTTATGGCTACACCTTC

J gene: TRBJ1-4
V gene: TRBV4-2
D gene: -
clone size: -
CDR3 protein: CASSPVGLGLFF
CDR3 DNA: TGTGCCAGCAGCCCAGTTGGGTTGGGTCTGTTTTTT

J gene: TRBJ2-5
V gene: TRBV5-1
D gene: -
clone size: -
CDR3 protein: CASSLDVGAEETQYF
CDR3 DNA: TGCGCCAGCAGCTTGGATGTGGGGGCGGAAGAGACCCAGTACTTC

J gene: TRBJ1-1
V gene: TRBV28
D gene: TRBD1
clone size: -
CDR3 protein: CASIRQGENTEAFF
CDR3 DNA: TGTGCCAGCATCCGACAGGGGGAGAACACTGAAGCTTTCTTT

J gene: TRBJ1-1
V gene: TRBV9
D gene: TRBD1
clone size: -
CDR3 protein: CASSVAGGIGNTEAFF
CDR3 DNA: TGTGCCAGCAGCGTAGCAGGGGGCATCGGGAACACTGAAGCTTTCTTT

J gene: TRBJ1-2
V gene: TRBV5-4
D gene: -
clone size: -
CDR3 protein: CASSREVDGNYGYTF
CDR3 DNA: TGTGCCAGCAGCCGTGAAGTGGACGGCAACTATGGCTACACCTTC

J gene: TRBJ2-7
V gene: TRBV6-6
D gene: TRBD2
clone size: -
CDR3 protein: CATSPGREYEQYF
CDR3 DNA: TGTGCCACATCCCCGGGGCGGGAGTACGAGCAGTACTTC

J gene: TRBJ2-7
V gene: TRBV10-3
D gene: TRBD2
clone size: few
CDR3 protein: CAISLLSGRDGYEQYF
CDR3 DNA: TGTGCCATCAGTTTGTTAAGCGGGAGGGACGGCTACGAGCAGTACTTC